This T cell receptor beta chain was captured in a study of Graves' ophthalmopathy and Graves' hyperthyroidism. Background on the study: Hyperthyroidism counted as stable given no ophthalmopathy within 18 months of follow-up. Broader study findings: A model built from 13 signatures distinguished ophthalmopathy from stable hyperthyroidism with around 91% sensitivity and 81.08% specificity.

From RNA, the CDR3 regions of TCR beta chains were amplified and sequenced. An opening RT-PCR round employed HTBI primers and preceded a second-round multiplex PCR. One entry per CDR3 protein results from TCRdb running MiXCR on the multiplex PCR reads. Of around 1,200,000 distinct CDR3 sequences listed, about 36% are singletons. The table lists this clonotype with a few counts. The antigen remains undetermined. A junction boundary mismatches the germline segment, possibly from a read error. The TCR was taken from an adult man with Graves' hyperthyroidism. The specimen sequenced was peripheral blood or thyroid tissue (not recorded which).

The DNA for the CDR3 is TGTGCCAGCAGTTTAAGCTTCAGGGATCAGCCCCAGCATTTT. Residues: CASSLSFRDQPQHF. The chain links TRBV24-1 to TRBJ1-5; D perhaps matches TRBD1 (5 bases). The CDR3 covers 14 residues. CDR1 is KGHDR, CDR2 SFDVKD, per germline.